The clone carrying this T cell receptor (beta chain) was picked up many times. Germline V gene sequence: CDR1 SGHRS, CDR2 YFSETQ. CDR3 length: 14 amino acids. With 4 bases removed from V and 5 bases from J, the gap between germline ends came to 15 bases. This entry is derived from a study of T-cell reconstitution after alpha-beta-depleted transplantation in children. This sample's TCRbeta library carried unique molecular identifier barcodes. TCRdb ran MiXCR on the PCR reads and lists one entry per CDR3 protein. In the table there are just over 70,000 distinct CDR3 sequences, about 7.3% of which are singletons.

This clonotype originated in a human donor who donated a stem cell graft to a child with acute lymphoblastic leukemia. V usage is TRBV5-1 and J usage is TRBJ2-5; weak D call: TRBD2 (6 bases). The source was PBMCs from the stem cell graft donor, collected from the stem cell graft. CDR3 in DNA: TGCGCCAGCAGCGTCGGGAGCGTGGGGGAGACCCAGTACTTC. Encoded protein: CASSVGSVGETQYF.